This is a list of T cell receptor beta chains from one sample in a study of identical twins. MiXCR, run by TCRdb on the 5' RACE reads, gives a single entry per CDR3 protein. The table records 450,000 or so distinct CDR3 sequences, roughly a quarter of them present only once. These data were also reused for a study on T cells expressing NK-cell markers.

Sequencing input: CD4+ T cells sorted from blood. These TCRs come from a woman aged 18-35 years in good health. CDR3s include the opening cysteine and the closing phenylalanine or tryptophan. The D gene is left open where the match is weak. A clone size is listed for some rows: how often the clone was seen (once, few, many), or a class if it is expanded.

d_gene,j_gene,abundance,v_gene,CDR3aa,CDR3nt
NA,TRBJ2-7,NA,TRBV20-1,CSARGRSIFYEQYF,TGCAGTGCTAGAGGAAGAAGCATCTTCTACGAGCAGTACTTC
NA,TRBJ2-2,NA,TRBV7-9,CASSSWGGGGELFF,TGTGCCAGCAGCTCCTGGGGTGGCGGCGGGGAGCTGTTTTTT
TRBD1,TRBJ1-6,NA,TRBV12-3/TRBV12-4,CASSSDRRGNSPLHF,TGTGCCAGCAGCTCGGACAGGCGCGGTAATTCACCCCTCCACTTT
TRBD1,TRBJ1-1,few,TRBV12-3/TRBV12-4,CASSGTGGNTEAFF,TGTGCCAGCAGTGGGACAGGTGGGAACACTGAAGCTTTCTTT
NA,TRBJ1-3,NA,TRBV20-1,CSASGESGITIYF,TGCAGTGCTAGTGGAGAATCTGGAATCACCATATATTTT
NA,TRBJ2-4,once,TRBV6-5,CASSYSGRMYF,TGTGCCAGCAGTTACTCAGGACGGATGTACTTC
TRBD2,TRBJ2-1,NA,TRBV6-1,CASRSNSGMTYNEQFF,TGTGCCAGCAGATCTAATAGCGGGATGACCTACAATGAGCAGTTCTTC
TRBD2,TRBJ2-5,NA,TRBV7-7,CASSLARGGEETQYF,TGTGCTAGCAGCTTAGCGCGGGGGGGCGAGGAGACCCAGTACTTC
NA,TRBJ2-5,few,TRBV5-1,CASRYGIQETQYF,TGCGCCAGCAGGTACGGAATCCAAGAGACCCAGTACTTC
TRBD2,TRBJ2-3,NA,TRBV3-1,CASSHYRLAGPDTQYF,TGTGCCAGCAGCCATTATAGGCTAGCGGGCCCAGATACGCAGTATTTT
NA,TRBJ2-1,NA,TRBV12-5,CASGLGRDNEQFF,TGTGCTAGTGGTTTAGGGCGGGACAATGAGCAGTTCTTC
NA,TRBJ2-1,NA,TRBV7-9,CASSFSRATYNEQFF,TGTGCCAGCAGCTTCAGCAGGGCAACATACAATGAGCAGTTCTTC
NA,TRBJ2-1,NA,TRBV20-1,CSASSAGHSSYNEQFF,TGCAGTGCTAGTTCCGCGGGCCACAGCTCCTACAATGAGCAGTTCTTC
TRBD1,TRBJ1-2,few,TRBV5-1,CASSQIDRGVVGYTF,TGCGCCAGCAGCCAAATCGACAGGGGGGTCGTTGGCTACACCTTC
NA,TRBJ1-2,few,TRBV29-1,CSVGSPFNYGYTF,TGCAGCGTTGGAAGCCCGTTTAACTATGGCTACACCTTC
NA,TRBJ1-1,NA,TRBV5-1,CASSFLKEGGEAFF,TGCGCCAGCAGCTTTTTAAAGGAGGGTGGTGAAGCTTTCTTT
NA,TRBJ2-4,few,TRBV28,CASSRGLLAKNIQYF,TGTGCCAGCAGTCGGGGACTTCTGGCCAAAAACATTCAGTACTTC
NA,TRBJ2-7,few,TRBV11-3,CASSLNRASEQYF,TGTGCCAGCAGCTTAAACAGGGCATCCGAGCAGTACTTC
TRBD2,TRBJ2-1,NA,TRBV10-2,CASRLLAGYNEQFF,TGCGCCAGCAGGCTCCTAGCGGGTTACAATGAGCAGTTCTTC
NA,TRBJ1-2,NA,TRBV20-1,CSARWRGNYGYTF,TGCAGTGCTAGGTGGAGGGGGAACTATGGCTACACCTTC
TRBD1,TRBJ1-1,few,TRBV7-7,CASSPQGTGRAFF,TGTGCCAGCAGTCCACAGGGGACAGGGCGAGCTTTCTTT
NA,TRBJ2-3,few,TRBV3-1,CASSQSWNLYF,TGTGCCAGCAGCCAAAGTTGGAATCTGTATTTT
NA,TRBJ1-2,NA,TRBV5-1,CASALNRVKGYGYTF,TGCGCCAGCGCCCTAAACAGAGTAAAAGGCTATGGCTACACCTTC
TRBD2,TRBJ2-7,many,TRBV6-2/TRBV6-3,CASSSAGGSSEQYF,TGTGCCAGCAGTTCTGCGGGGGGCTCGAGCGAGCAGTACTTC
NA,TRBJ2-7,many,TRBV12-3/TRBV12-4,CASSTGTAYEQYF,TGTGCCAGCAGTACCGGGACGGCCTACGAGCAGTACTTC
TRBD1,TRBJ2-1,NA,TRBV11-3,CASSTRDRGRSYNEQFF,TGTGCCAGCAGCACCCGGGACAGGGGGCGATCCTACAATGAGCAGTTCTTC
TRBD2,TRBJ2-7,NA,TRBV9,CASSVGTSGGYEQYF,TGTGCCAGCAGCGTAGGGACTAGCGGGGGGTACGAGCAGTACTTC
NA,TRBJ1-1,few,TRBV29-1,CSVGQANTEAFF,TGCAGCGTTGGGCAGGCCAACACTGAAGCTTTCTTT
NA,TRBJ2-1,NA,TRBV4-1,CASSPAALSYNEQFF,TGCGCCAGCAGCCCTGCCGCACTCTCCTACAATGAGCAGTTCTTC
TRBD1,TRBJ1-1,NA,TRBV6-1,CASSKRDRTEAFF,TGTGCCAGCAGTAAACGGGACAGGACTGAAGCTTTCTTT
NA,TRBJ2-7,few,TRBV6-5,CASSYSPASPAYEQYF,TGTGCCAGCAGTTACTCGCCGGCATCTCCTGCCTACGAGCAGTACTTC
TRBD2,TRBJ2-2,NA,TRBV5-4,CASSLDLAVTGELFF,TGTGCCAGCAGCTTGGATCTAGCGGTTACCGGGGAGCTGTTTTTT
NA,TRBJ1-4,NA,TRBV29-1,CSVLRGEEKLFF,TGCAGCGTATTACGGGGAGAGGAAAAACTGTTTTTT
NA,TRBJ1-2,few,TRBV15,CATRRRGGTDYGYTF,TGTGCCACCAGGCGGAGGGGGGGAACAGACTATGGCTACACCTTC
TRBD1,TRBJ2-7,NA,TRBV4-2,CASSHLTGTGPQQQYF,TGTGCCAGCAGCCATCTTACCGGGACAGGCCCGCAACAGCAGTACTTC
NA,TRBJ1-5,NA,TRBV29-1,CSALTEFNQPQHF,TGCAGCGCACTTACAGAGTTCAATCAGCCCCAGCATTTT
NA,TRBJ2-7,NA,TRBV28,CASGSTGRGSEQYF,TGTGCCAGCGGTTCAACAGGGCGGGGGTCCGAGCAGTACTTC
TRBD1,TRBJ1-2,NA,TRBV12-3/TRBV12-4,CASSYNRGLDGYTF,TGTGCCAGCAGTTACAACAGGGGGCTTGATGGCTACACCTTC
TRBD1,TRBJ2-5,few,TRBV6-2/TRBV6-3,CASKGARETQYF,TGTGCCAGCAAGGGGGCCCGAGAGACCCAGTACTTC
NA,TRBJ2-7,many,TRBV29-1,CSVGETYEQYF,TGCAGCGTTGGAGAGACATACGAGCAGTACTTC
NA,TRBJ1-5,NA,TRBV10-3,CAIGSAESGNQPQHF,TGTGCCATCGGGTCAGCAGAATCGGGCAATCAGCCCCAGCATTTT